Below are 27 T cell receptor beta chains sequenced from a single sample in a study of Ad26.COV2.S vaccination and SARS-CoV-2 variants. Clones were read by immunoSEQ multiplex PCR, and TCRdb kept only the in-frame ones, dropping some. The sample carries about 350,000 clones, around nine tenths recorded once. Documented treatment: around 19 received Ad26.COV2.S at low or high dose, single or two shots; several received placebo; per-sample allocation not given. The samples date from day 63 after the first vaccine or placebo injection. The source material was peripheral blood, sampled in a trial of Ad26.COV2.S vaccine versus placebo. All receptors come from a person aged 18-65 years who received the Ad26.COV2.S COVID-19 vaccine or a placebo.

The chain joins TRBV2 to TRBJ1-3, with a possible D match to TRBD1 (5 bases). CDR1 is SNHLY, CDR2 FYNNEI, per germline. The CDR3 sequence is 13 residues long. Trimming pared 9 bases from V and 4 bases from J, leaving 13 bases between. The CDR3 sequence is CASIWGLGNTIYF. The CDR3 nucleotides are TGTGCCAGTATCTGGGGGTTGGGAAACACCATATATTTT.

The gene calls are TRBV7-2 and TRBJ2-1, with 8 bases fitting TRBD1. Germline V CDR1 and CDR2: SGHTA, FQGNSA. The CDR3 contains 13 residues. J gave up 9 bases and V 5 bases, and 6 bases lay outside the gene matches. CDR3 nucleotides: TGTGCCAGCAGCCCGACAGGGGCGGGTGAGCAGTTCTTC. Translation gives CASSPTGAGEQFF.

The rearrangement uses TRBV4-3 and TRBJ1-3; D remains ambiguous. CDR1 LGHNA and CDR2 YSLEER come from the germline V gene. V lost 0 bases and J lost 4, with 16 bases in between. The CDR3 length is 17 residues. CDR3 residues: CASSQDSPGLGGNTIYF. CDR3 DNA sequence: TGCGCCAGCAGCCAAGATTCGCCGGGATTAGGCGGAAACACCATATATTTT.

This sequence joins TRBV7-6 and TRBJ2-3, with 11 nucleotides matching TRBD2. This CDR3 contains 15 residues. Trimming cost V 5 bases and J 2 bases; bases outside gene matches: 3. Germline V gives CDR1 SGHVS, CDR2 FNYEAQ. CDR3 loop: CASSLGLADTDTQYF. The CDR3 bases are TGTGCCAGCAGCCTGGGACTAGCGGACACAGATACGCAGTATTTT.

Only one count was recorded for this clone. The rearrangement joins TRBV5-1 to TRBJ2-2; D is unclear. Trimming took off 6 bases at V and 4 bases at J, with 13 bases between the two ends. CDR3 size: 14 residues. Germline V gene sequence: CDR1 SGHRS, CDR2 YFSETQ. The CDR3 region has the DNA TGCGCCAGCACGACGACGGTCGGCACCGGGGAGCTGTTTTTT. This sequence encodes CASTTTVGTGELFF. The full variable domain, completed using reference TRBV5-1 and TRBJ2-2, is KAGVTQTPRYLIKTRGQQVTLSCSPISGHRSVSWYQQTPGQGLQFLFEYFSETQRNKGNFPGRFSGRQFSNSRSEMNVSTLELGDSALYLCASTTTVGTGELFFGEGSRLTVL.

The genes are TRBV7-9 and TRBJ2-7, with D perhaps assigned TRBD1 or TRBD2 (6 bases each). The CDR3 spans 14 residues. The V end was cut by 3 bases, the J end by 2 bases, with 11 bases between. Germline assignment: CDR1 SEHNR and CDR2 FQNEAQ (reference sequence). The CDR3 spells CASSLEGVAYEQYF. In DNA, the CDR3 is TGTGCCAGCAGCTTGGAGGGGGTCGCCTACGAGCAGTACTTC.

The chain combines TRBV5-1 with TRBJ1-1; 8 bases fit TRBD1. Unmatched junction bases numbered 12, after V lost 7 bases and J lost 4 bases. Germline V gene sequence: CDR1 SGHRS, CDR2 YFSETQ. This CDR3 has 15 residues. The CDR3: CASGEQGAETTEAFF. CDR3 in DNA: TGCGCCAGCGGGGAGCAGGGGGCCGAGACCACTGAAGCTTTCTTT. The whole variable domain, remainder taken from reference TRBV5-1 and TRBJ1-1, is KAGVTQTPRYLIKTRGQQVTLSCSPISGHRSVSWYQQTPGQGLQFLFEYFSETQRNKGNFPGRFSGRQFSNSRSEMNVSTLELGDSALYLCASGEQGAETTEAFFGQGTRLTVV.

J is TRBJ2-7 and V is TRBV2, with 8 nucleotides matching TRBD1. With V trimmed by 10 bases and J by 6 bases, 11 bases remained unmatched. This CDR3 spans 13 amino acids. Per germline, CDR1 SNHLY and CDR2 FYNNEI. The DNA of the CDR3 is TGTGCCAACCAGGCCAGGGGGCAAGGCGAGCAGTACTTC. Protein: CANQARGQGEQYF.

This clone has only a few counts. This chain joins TRBV6-5 and TRBJ2-5, with D perhaps TRBD2 (6 bases). The CDR3 contains 12 residues. Germline values: CDR1 MNHEY, CDR2 SVGAGI. V was clipped by 10 bases and J by 5 bases, with 14 bases between them. This chain's CDR3 is CAMRDLTETQYF. The CDR3 DNA is TGTGCCATGCGGGACCTTACGGAGACCCAGTACTTC.

The chain joins TRBV6-6 to TRBJ1-4; no clear D. The germline V gene encodes CDR1 MNHNY and CDR2 SVGAGI (reference sequence). V was trimmed by 2 bases and J by 7 bases, leaving 14 bases between them. There are 15 residues in the CDR3. The CDR3 sequence: CASSYIPTGSEKLFF. In DNA form, the CDR3 reads TGTGCCAGCAGTTACATCCCCACGGGGAGTGAAAAACTGTTTTTT.

The rearrangement uses TRBV7-8 and TRBJ2-5; tentatively, D is TRBD1 or TRBD2 (5 bases each). In germline, CDR1 is SGHVS, CDR2 FQNEAQ. V was pared by 2 bases and J by 3 bases, with 16 bases between. The CDR3 extends over 16 amino acids. Here the CDR3 reads CASSLSRWGREETQYF. DNA of the CDR3: TGTGCCAGCAGCTTAAGTCGGTGGGGGAGAGAAGAGACCCAGTACTTC. The full variable domain, its missing parts supplied by reference TRBV7-8 and TRBJ2-5, is GAGVSQSPRYKVAKRGQDVALRCDPISGHVSLFWYQQALGQGPEFLTYFQNEAQLDKSGLPSDRFFAERPEGSVSTLKIQRTQQEDSAVYLCASSLSRWGREETQYFGPGTRLLVL.

This chain links TRBV27 with TRBJ1-6; D is perhaps TRBD1 (6 bases). The length of the CDR3 is 15 residues. The V gene lost 0 bases and the J gene lost 6 bases, with 9 bases spanning the gap. Germline V gives CDR1 MNHEY, CDR2 SMNVEV (reference sequence). Here the CDR3 reads CASSLSAGANSPLHF. Written as DNA, the CDR3 is TGTGCCAGCAGTTTATCAGCGGGGGCTAATTCACCCCTCCACTTT.

V is TRBV7-2 and J is TRBJ2-7; tentative D call: TRBD2 (6 bases). The ends were cut back, 7 bases at V and 2 bases at J, with 18 bases in the middle. Per germline, CDR1 SGHTA and CDR2 FQGNSA. This CDR3 is built from 15 residues. The CDR3 DNA follows: TGTGCCAGCATCCCTTCCGCGGGGCCCGCCTACGAGCAGTACTTC. Amino acid sequence: CASIPSAGPAYEQYF.

J is TRBJ1-5 and V is TRBV3-1 (or the pseudogene TRBV3-2); D call uncertain. The CDR3 extends over 12 amino acids. Germline V gives CDR1 LGHDT, CDR2 YNNKEL (reference sequence). V was pared by 2 bases and J by 5 bases, with 4 bases between. CDR3 bases: TGTGCCAGCAGCCAATCAGATCAGCCCCAGCATTTT. This encodes CASSQSDQPQHF.

The J gene is TRBJ1-5, the V gene TRBV19; no clear D. Germline CDR1 is LNHDA and CDR2 is SQIVND (reference sequence). The CDR3 covers 15 residues. V was cut by 3 bases and J by 2 bases, with 11 bases left in between. The CDR3 region has the DNA TGTGCCAGTAGTATGTGGCCCCCGGGCAATCAGCCCCAGCATTTT. Translation gives CASSMWPPGNQPQHF. Together with reference TRBV19 and TRBJ1-5, the CDR3 gives the full variable domain: DGGITQSPKYLFRKEGQNVTLSCEQNLNHDAMYWYRQDPGQGLRLIYYSQIVNDFQKGDIAEGYSVSREKKESFPLTVTSAQKNPTAFYLCASSMWPPGNQPQHFGDGTRLSIL.

This clone was counted between two and nine times. The gene calls are TRBV18 and TRBJ1-2; D possibly corresponds to TRBD1 (6 bases). V was trimmed by 5 bases and J by 0 bases, leaving 13 bases between them. CDR1 is KGHSH, CDR2 LQKENI, per germline. This CDR3 has 15 residues. The CDR3 nucleotides are TGTGCCAGCTCAGGGGGCGCGGGAGCTAACTATGGCTACACCTTC. This translates into CASSGGAGANYGYTF.

The J gene is TRBJ2-2, the V gene TRBV4-1, with 9 positions matching TRBD2. Germline V gene data show CDR1 as MGHRA and CDR2 as YSYEKL. Trimming at V came to 1 base and at J to 3 bases, leaving 6 bases not matched to a gene. This CDR3 is built from 17 residues. CDR3 sequence reads: CASSQGLAGVHTGELFF. The CDR3 DNA is TGCGCCAGCAGCCAAGGATTAGCGGGAGTGCACACCGGGGAGCTGTTTTTT.

This chain links TRBV5-1 with TRBJ1-2; D uncertain. CDR1 and CDR2 from the germline V gene are SGHRS and YFSETQ. The CDR3 has 14 amino acids. The V gene lost 6 bases and the J gene lost 3 bases, with 15 bases spanning the gap. The CDR3 DNA reads TGCGCCAGCACAGAAGTGGGAGGCGACTATGGCTACACCTTC. Residues: CASTEVGGDYGYTF.

V is TRBV6-5 and J is TRBJ1-4; 8 nucleotides match TRBD1. Germline lookup yields CDR1 MNHEY and CDR2 SVGAGI. J was trimmed by 10 bases and V by 1 base; bases with no gene match: 11. The CDR3 runs 16 residues. The DNA of the CDR3 is TGTGCCAGCAGTTACTTACAGGGGGGTAAGAAGAGAAAACTGTTTTTT. Translated: CASSYLQGGKKRKLFF.

V and J are TRBV2 and TRBJ1-2; tentatively, D is TRBD1 (6 bases). This CDR3 region has 14 residues. V dropped 8 bases and J dropped 7 bases, with 20 bases sitting between them. Looked up from germline, CDR1 is SNHLY and CDR2 is FYNNEI. CDR3 amino acids: CASGEGQGIFGYTF. The CDR3 region has the DNA TGTGCCAGCGGGGAGGGCCAGGGGATCTTTGGCTACACCTTC.

The chain combines TRBV7-9 with TRBJ1-3; the match to TRBD1 covers 7 bases. Germline-derived CDR1 and CDR2 are SEHNR and FQNEAQ (reference sequence). V shed 2 bases, J shed 3 bases, and the junction held 1 base outside the gene matches. CDR3 length equals 14 residues. The CDR3 is CASSLQGDGNTIYF. The CDR3 bases are TGTGCCAGCAGCTTACAGGGGGATGGAAACACCATATATTTT.

The chain couples TRBV11-3 to TRBJ2-7; D ambiguous. Looked up from germline, CDR1 is SGHNT and CDR2 is YENEEA. The CDR3 runs 14 residues. The ends were cut back, 8 bases at V and 0 bases at J, with 14 bases in the middle. CDR3 sequence reads: CASGTWVGSYEQYF. The CDR3 nucleotides read TGTGCCAGCGGTACTTGGGTCGGCTCCTACGAGCAGTACTTC.

The chain couples TRBV7-2 to TRBJ2-6; no clear D gene. The CDR3 extends over 15 amino acids. The germline V and J ends were trimmed by 1 base and 2 bases, with 6 bases remaining between them. CDR1 is SGHTA and CDR2 is FQGNSA in the germline V gene. CDR3 protein: CASSLEMAGANVLTF. The CDR3 nucleotides are TGTGCCAGCAGCTTAGAAATGGCTGGGGCCAACGTCCTGACTTTC.

The genes are TRBV6-2 or TRBV6-3 and TRBJ2-7; either TRBD1 or TRBD2 may fit D (5 bases each). Looked up from germline, CDR1 is MNHEY and CDR2 is SVGEGT. The V and J ends lost 6 bases and 2 bases respectively, with 14 bases between them. The CDR3 extends over 14 amino acids. CDR3 protein: CASSPGTVTYEQYF. The CDR3 region has the DNA TGTGCCAGCAGCCCCGGGACGGTTACCTACGAGCAGTACTTC.

This clone was detected only a few times. The chain links TRBV11-2 to TRBJ2-7; D may be TRBD1 or TRBD2 (5 bases each). Trimming removed 1 base from V and 0 bases from J, with 10 bases in between. This CDR3 spans 15 amino acids. Germline values: CDR1 SGHAT, CDR2 FQNNGV. In DNA form, the CDR3 reads TGTGCCAGCAGCTTAGGGGGACGTAGCTCCTACGAGCAGTACTTC. Translation gives CASSLGGRSSYEQYF.

The J gene is TRBJ1-2, the V gene TRBV28, with D maybe TRBD1 (6 bases). V was trimmed by 3 bases and J by 5 bases, leaving 16 bases between them. This CDR3 region has 15 residues. Germline V gives CDR1 MDHEN, CDR2 SYDVKM. CDR3 residues: CASSFHLTGRYGYTF. For the CDR3, the DNA is TGTGCCAGCAGTTTCCATTTGACAGGACGGTATGGCTACACCTTC.

The J gene is TRBJ2-7, the V gene TRBV3-1 (or the pseudogene TRBV3-2); D is undetermined. V dropped 1 base and J dropped 4 bases, with 5 bases sitting between them. The germline gives CDR1 LGHDT, CDR2 YNNKEL (reference sequence). CDR3 length equals 12 residues. CDR3 protein: CASSQVRYEQYF. The CDR3 nucleotides read TGTGCCAGCAGCCAAGTTAGATACGAGCAGTACTTC.